The present entry profiles one T cell receptor beta chain with its context. Its target is not known. Primed by a sample-barcoded 5' primer and a J-beta primer mix, a second PCR proceeded for about 7 to 12 cycles. Per sample, CDR3-containing paired-end reads numbered at least 3 million. TCRdb re-analysed the 5' RACE reads in MiXCR, keeping a single row per CDR3 protein. The table lists about 760,000 distinct CDR3 sequences, just over 55% of them singletons. There are 14 residues in the CDR3. Germline V CDR1 and CDR2: SGDLS, YYNGEE. These data belong to a study of blood T cells in healthy people across ages. Points from the study as a whole: With age, beta diversity per million T cells declined roughly linearly, significantly by over 35.

Every sample gave at least 5.5 micrograms of total RNA when it was extracted. Sequencing was performed on blood. The chain joins TRBV9 to TRBJ2-5; D is perhaps TRBD1 or TRBD2 (5 bases each). The end of the DNA fits TRBJ2-1 better, so the J call may be wrong. The clonotype comes from a man aged 35-49 years in good health. In nucleotides, the CDR3 is TGTGCCAGCAGCGGAGGGGACGGACAAGAGACCCAGTTCTTC. It codes for CASSGGDGQETQFF.